This T cell receptor beta chain was recovered during a study of T cell changes during pregnancy in multiple sclerosis. Measured with immunoSEQ multiplex PCR; TCRdb has only the in-frame clones, and not every one. The sample has around 42,000 clones; around 92% are singletons. Germline V lookup: CDR1 SNHLY, CDR2 FYNNEI. Deletions cut 3 bases from V and 6 bases from J, with 18 bases between. The CDR3 spans 15 residues. The receptor was isolated from a female donor in good health, enrolled as a control in a pregnancy study. The rearrangement joins TRBV2 to TRBJ2-7; D might be TRBD1 (7 bases). The sequences come from CD4+ T cells from peripheral blood mononuclear cells, collected in the second trimester of pregnancy. The CDR3 DNA reads TGTGCCAGCAGTGAGGAGGGCAGGGGGTCCCCCGAGCAGTACTTC. This translates into CASSEEGRGSPEQYF. The entire variable domain, with the rest obtained from reference TRBV2 and TRBJ2-7, is as follows: EPEVTQTPSHQVTQMGQEVILRCVPISNHLYFYWYRQILGQKVEFLVSFYNNEISEKSEIFDDQFSVERPDGSNFTLKIRSTKLEDSAMYFCASSEEGRGSPEQYFGPGTRLTVT.